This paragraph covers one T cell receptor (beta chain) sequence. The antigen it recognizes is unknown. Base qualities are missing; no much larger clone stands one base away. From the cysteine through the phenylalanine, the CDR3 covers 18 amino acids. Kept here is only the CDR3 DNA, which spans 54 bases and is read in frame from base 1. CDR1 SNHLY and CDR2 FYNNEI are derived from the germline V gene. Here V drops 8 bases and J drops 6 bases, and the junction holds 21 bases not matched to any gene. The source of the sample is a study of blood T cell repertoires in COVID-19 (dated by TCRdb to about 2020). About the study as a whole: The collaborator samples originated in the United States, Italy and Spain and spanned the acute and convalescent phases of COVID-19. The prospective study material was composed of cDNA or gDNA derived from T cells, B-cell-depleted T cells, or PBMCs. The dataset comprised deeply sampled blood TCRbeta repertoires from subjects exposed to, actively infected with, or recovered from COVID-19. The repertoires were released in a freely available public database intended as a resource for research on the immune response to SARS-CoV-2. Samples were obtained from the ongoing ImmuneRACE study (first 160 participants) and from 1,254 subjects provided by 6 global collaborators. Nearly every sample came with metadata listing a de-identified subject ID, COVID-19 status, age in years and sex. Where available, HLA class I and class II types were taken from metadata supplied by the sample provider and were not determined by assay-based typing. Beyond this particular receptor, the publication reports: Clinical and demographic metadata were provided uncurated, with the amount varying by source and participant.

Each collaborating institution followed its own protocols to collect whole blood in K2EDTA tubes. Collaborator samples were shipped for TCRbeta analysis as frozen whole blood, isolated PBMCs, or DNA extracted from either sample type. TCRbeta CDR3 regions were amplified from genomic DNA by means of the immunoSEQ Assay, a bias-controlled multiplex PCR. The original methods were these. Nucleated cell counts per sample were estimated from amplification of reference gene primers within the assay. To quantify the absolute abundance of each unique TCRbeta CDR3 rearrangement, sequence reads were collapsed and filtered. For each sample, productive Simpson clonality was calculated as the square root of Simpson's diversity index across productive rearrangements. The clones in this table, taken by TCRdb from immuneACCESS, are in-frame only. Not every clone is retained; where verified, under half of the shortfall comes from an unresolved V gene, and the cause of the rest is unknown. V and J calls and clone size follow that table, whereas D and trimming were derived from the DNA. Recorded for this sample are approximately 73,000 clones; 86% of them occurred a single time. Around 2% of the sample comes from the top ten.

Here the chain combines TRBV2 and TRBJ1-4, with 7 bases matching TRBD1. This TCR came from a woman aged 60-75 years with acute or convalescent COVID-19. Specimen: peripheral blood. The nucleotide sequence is TGTGCCAGCGGTAAAACGGGACAGCCTTGGGGTCAGCATGAAAAACTGTTTTTT. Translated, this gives CASGKTGQPWGQHEKLFF.